The 18 T cell receptor beta chains below were found in one sample sequenced in a study of T cell responses to AZD1222 COVID-19 vaccine. The method was immunoSEQ multiplex PCR; TCRdb's version includes in-frame clones alone and lacks a portion of them. This sample has roughly 150,000 clones, with over 90% found just once. The sample was peripheral blood, taken on day 0 of AZD1222 vaccination. The receptors were gathered from an adult in good health.

This clone was seen a handful of times. The chain joins TRBV18 to TRBJ1-1; D gene unclear. Germline V gives CDR1 KGHSH, CDR2 LQKENI. CDR3 length: 14 amino acids. Trimming shortened V by 3 bases and J by 1 base, and 9 bases separated the two germline ends. This CDR3 is CASSPRYENTEAFF. The DNA of the CDR3 is TGTGCCAGCTCACCGCGGTACGAGAACACTGAAGCTTTCTTT. Complete variable domain (other parts from reference TRBV18 and TRBJ1-1): NAGVMQNPRHLVRRRGQEARLRCSPMKGHSHVYWYRQLPEEGLKFMVYLQKENIIDESGMPKERFSAEFPKEGPSILRIQQVVRGDSAAYFCASSPRYENTEAFFGQGTRLTVV.

V and J are TRBV18 and TRBJ1-3; D not resolved. The CDR3 sequence is 16 residues long. The V gene lost 5 bases and the J gene lost 0 bases, with 14 bases spanning the gap. The germline CDR1 and CDR2 sequences are KGHSH and LQKENI. CDR3 bases: TGTGCCAGCTCATCCTCGGGCCGCAGCTCTGGAAACACCATATATTTT. Amino acids: CASSSSGRSSGNTIYF. Variable domain in full (rest from reference TRBV18 and TRBJ1-3): NAGVMQNPRHLVRRRGQEARLRCSPMKGHSHVYWYRQLPEEGLKFMVYLQKENIIDESGMPKERFSAEFPKEGPSILRIQQVVRGDSAAYFCASSSSGRSSGNTIYFGEGSWLTVV.

The chain links TRBV5-4 to TRBJ2-7; D may be TRBD2 (6 bases). Trimming took 5 bases from V and 2 from J, leaving 20 bases between them. The CDR3 extends over 16 amino acids. Germline assignment: CDR1 SGHNT and CDR2 YYREEE (reference sequence). The CDR3 here is CASSQDGTPDPYEQYF. DNA of the CDR3: TGTGCCAGCAGTCAGGACGGGACTCCGGACCCCTACGAGCAGTACTTC.

The chain combines TRBV10-1 with TRBJ2-5, with D perhaps TRBD1 (5 bases). Trimming removed 7 bases from V and 5 bases from J, with 20 bases in between. The CDR3 spans 15 residues. CDR1 and CDR2 (germline): WNHNN, SYGVQD (reference sequence). As DNA, the CDR3 is TGCGCCAGCACCACCTATACAGGCTTTGGGGAGACCCAGTACTTC. As protein: CASTTYTGFGETQYF.

The rearrangement links TRBV12-3 or TRBV12-4 to TRBJ1-2, with D unresolved. The CDR3 covers 12 residues. V was cut by 6 bases and J by 10 bases, with 15 bases left in between. The CDR3 DNA sequence: TGTGCCAGCAGCCGGCCTAAGGAGTTCTACACCTTC. This sequence encodes CASSRPKEFYTF.

This chain uses TRBV6-1 with TRBJ1-2; D call uncertain. CDR3 length: 15 residues. Between the trimmed V and J ends, which lost 0 bases and 10 bases, there was a span of 18 bases. Germline CDR1 and CDR2: MNHNS and SASEGT. Written as DNA, the CDR3 is TGTGCCAGCAGTGAAGCAGGGTCAACGCTATCGGACTACACCTTC. Its protein is CASSEAGSTLSDYTF.

This chain joins TRBV6-5 and TRBJ1-2, with D hard to call. The CDR3 is made up of 15 amino acids. Germline V gene sequence: CDR1 MNHEY, CDR2 SVGAGI. The ends were cut back, 4 bases at V and 5 bases at J, with 17 bases in the middle. CDR3 bases: TGTGCCAGCAGTTTGGGTCCGCGTACCACTTATGGCTACACCTTC. As protein: CASSLGPRTTYGYTF.

The chain links TRBV28 to TRBJ1-1; D is undetermined. The V and J ends lost 5 bases and 7 bases respectively, with 17 bases between them. The CDR3 length is 14 residues. From germline, CDR1 is MDHEN and CDR2 SYDVKM. This CDR3 is CASSEESGSSEAFF. In DNA, the CDR3 is TGTGCCAGCAGTGAGGAGAGCGGTAGCAGTGAAGCTTTCTTT.

The chain uses TRBV4-3 and TRBJ1-2; 10 bases line up with TRBD1. There are 15 residues in the CDR3. The J segment lost 3 bases and the V segment lost 0 bases, leaving 1 base of the junction unmatched. CDR1 LGHNA and CDR2 YSLEER come from the germline V gene. The DNA of the CDR3 is TGCGCCAGCAGCCAAGAAGGGACAGGGGACTATGGCTACACCTTC. Its protein product is CASSQEGTGDYGYTF.

V and J are TRBV5-1 and TRBJ2-7; 11 bases fit TRBD2. The CDR3 has 16 residues. V lost 0 bases to trimming and J lost 5 bases; unmatched junction nucleotides: 7. The germline CDR1 and CDR2 sequences are SGHRS and YFSETQ. The CDR3 nucleotides are TGCGCCAGCAGCTTGGAACTAGCGGGAGCTGTCCACGAGCAGTACTTC. As protein: CASSLELAGAVHEQYF.

The chain recombines TRBV6-5 with TRBJ2-1; 7 positions match TRBD1. V dropped 5 bases and J dropped 5; count of bases not matched to a gene: 9. The germline CDR1 and CDR2 sequences are MNHEY and SVGAGI. This CDR3 is 15 amino acids long. The CDR3 sequence: CASSPRQGRNNEQFF. The CDR3 DNA reads TGTGCCAGCAGTCCCAGACAGGGCCGGAACAATGAGCAGTTCTTC.

The V and J genes are TRBV27 and TRBJ1-6, with no clear D. Trimming took off 7 bases at V and 6 bases at J, with 13 bases between the two ends. The CDR3 is 14 amino acids. The germline V gene encodes CDR1 MNHEY and CDR2 SMNVEV (reference sequence). The CDR3 spells CASTIGVGNSPLHF. The CDR3 DNA is TGTGCCAGCACTATTGGGGTTGGTAATTCACCCCTCCACTTT.

The J gene is TRBJ2-5, the V gene TRBV4-1, with D unresolved. This CDR3 has 15 amino acids. Germline V gene lookup returns CDR1 MGHRA and CDR2 YSYEKL. Trimming took off 3 bases at V and 4 bases at J, with 15 bases between the two ends. The CDR3 DNA sequence: TGCGCCAGCAGCCAGACCCCCCAGGCCGGAGAGACCCAGTACTTC. Its translation: CASSQTPQAGETQYF.

V gene TRBV27 combines with J gene TRBJ2-5, with D possibly TRBD1 on 6 matching bases. Trimming left V 5 bases short and J 9 bases short, with 19 bases between. The CDR3 runs to 14 residues. From germline, CDR1 is MNHEY and CDR2 SMNVEV (reference sequence). CDR3 nucleotide sequence: TGTGCCAGCAGTCTACAGGGTGTTGAGACGGCCCAGTACTTC. This sequence encodes CASSLQGVETAQYF.

This chain joins TRBV2 and TRBJ2-7; D unresolved. This CDR3 region has 12 residues. Germline CDR1 and CDR2: SNHLY and FYNNEI. V lost 9 bases, J lost 2 bases, and 11 bases lay in between. CDR3: CASTQLAYEQYF. CDR3 DNA: TGTGCCAGTACCCAACTGGCCTACGAGCAGTACTTC.

The V gene is TRBV6-5, the J gene TRBJ1-2, with 10 bases fitting TRBD1. V trimming: 8 bases; J trimming: 0 bases; junction bases outside the gene matches: 6. The CDR3 is made up of 15 amino acids. Germline V gene data show CDR1 as MNHEY and CDR2 as SVGAGI. The CDR3 region is CASGTGAHSNYGYTF. In DNA, the CDR3 is TGTGCCAGCGGGACAGGGGCCCACTCTAACTATGGCTACACCTTC.

This sequence joins TRBV6-6 and TRBJ1-4; 11 bases fit TRBD1. CDR1 MNHNY and CDR2 SVGAGI come from the germline V gene (reference sequence). V lost 5 bases and J lost 4; bases outside the gene matches: 3. CDR3 length: 15 residues. The CDR3 nucleotides are TGTGCCAGCAGTCGGGGGACAGGGGGTAATGAAAAACTGTTTTTT. Amino acids: CASSRGTGGNEKLFF.

V gene TRBV19 combines with J gene TRBJ1-4; 10 bases fit TRBD1. The V and J ends lost 5 bases and 6 bases, in that order; junction bases with no gene match: 9. The CDR3 has 16 residues. In germline, CDR1 is LNHDA, CDR2 SQIVND (reference sequence). CDR3 sequence (DNA): TGTGCCAGTAGTGATAAGACGGGGACAGGGGATGAAAAACTGTTTTTT. This gives the protein CASSDKTGTGDEKLFF.